Below are 13 T cell receptor beta chains sequenced from a single sample in a study of CD4 T cells in relation to SARS-CoV-2 and coronaviruses. The method was immunoSEQ multiplex PCR; TCRdb's version includes in-frame clones alone and lacks a portion of them. Counted here are tens of thousands of clones, 90% to 95% occurring once; the ten biggest clones make up around 0.43%. Sequencing was done on a sample of naive CD4+ T cells from PBMCs. Subset of the sample: naive CD4+ T cells isolated by negative enrichment. The receptors shown here come from an adult with COVID-19.

The chain uses TRBV18 and TRBJ2-3; 11 nucleotides agree with TRBD2. Germline V gene sequence: CDR1 KGHSH, CDR2 LQKENI. CDR3 length: 14 residues. Trimming removed 8 bases from V and 0 bases from J; junction bases left unmatched: 1. The chain's CDR3 is CASRTSGSTDTQYF. The CDR3 coding sequence is TGTGCCAGCCGGACTAGCGGGAGCACAGATACGCAGTATTTT.

The J gene is TRBJ2-7, the V gene TRBV15; 12 positions match TRBD2. The CDR3 is made up of 15 amino acids. Unmatched junction bases numbered 4, after V lost 1 base and J lost 6 bases. The germline gives CDR1 LNHNV, CDR2 YYDKDF (reference sequence). The CDR3 region is CATSRGLAGVSEQYF. The CDR3 DNA sequence: TGTGCCACCAGCAGAGGACTAGCGGGAGTATCCGAGCAGTACTTC.

This chain joins TRBV7-2 and TRBJ2-1; D possibly corresponds to TRBD2 (6 bases). With 1 base removed from V and 0 bases from J, the gap between germline ends came to 13 bases. Germline CDR1 reads SGHTA; CDR2 reads FQGNSA. CDR3 length: 17 amino acids. CDR3 region: CASSLEPLAHSYNEQFF. The CDR3 bases are TGTGCCAGCAGCTTAGAACCTCTAGCGCACTCCTACAATGAGCAGTTCTTC.

The chain couples TRBV15 to TRBJ2-3; 8 nucleotides agree with TRBD2. The J segment lost 1 base and the V segment lost 0 bases, leaving 9 bases of the junction unmatched. The V gene's germline CDR1 is LNHNV and CDR2 YYDKDF (reference sequence). CDR3 length: 18 amino acids. The CDR3: CATSRDFTGGPGTDTQYF. CDR3 nucleotide sequence: TGTGCCACCAGCAGAGATTTCACGGGAGGGCCGGGCACAGATACGCAGTATTTT.

DNA for the CDR3: TGTGCCAGCAGTCAACGCCATGAGCAGTTCTTC. This codes for CASSQRHEQFF. V gene TRBV6-2 or TRBV6-3 combines with J gene TRBJ2-1; D is uncertain. Trimming stripped 5 bases from V and 8 bases from J, with 7 bases between. From germline, CDR1 is MNHEY and CDR2 SVGEGT. The CDR3 consists of 11 residues.

A few counts support this clone. V gene TRBV5-6 combines with J gene TRBJ2-7; a possible D gene is TRBD1 (5 bases). This CDR3 comprises 15 residues. V was cut by 1 base and J by 2 bases, with 13 bases left in between. Germline V gene sequence: CDR1 SGHDT, CDR2 YYEEEE. The CDR3 sequence is CASSLFDSHTYEQYF. CDR3 DNA: TGTGCCAGCAGCTTGTTCGACAGCCATACCTACGAGCAGTACTTC.

V usage is TRBV4-1 and J usage is TRBJ1-3; D remains ambiguous. The CDR3 covers 16 residues. With 2 bases removed from V and 7 bases from J, the gap between germline ends came to 18 bases. Germline V gene sequence: CDR1 MGHRA, CDR2 YSYEKL. The CDR3 DNA reads as TGCGCCAGCAGCCAAATACTATTAGCGGGTTTCAACACCATATATTTT. Amino acids: CASSQILLAGFNTIYF.

The chain is built from TRBV6-6 and TRBJ2-1; weak D call: TRBD1 (6 bases). The V gene lost 5 bases and the J gene lost 12 bases, with 14 bases spanning the gap. The CDR3 is made up of 12 amino acids. Germline V gene data show CDR1 as MNHNY and CDR2 as SVGAGI (reference sequence). CDR3 protein: CASSRDTEGQFF. CDR3 nucleotide sequence: TGTGCCAGCAGTCGGGACACCGAGGGGCAGTTCTTC.

V gene TRBV3-1 (or the pseudogene TRBV3-2) combines with J gene TRBJ1-1; no firm D call. The length of the CDR3 is 14 residues. Germline V gives CDR1 LGHDT, CDR2 YNNKEL (reference sequence). V lost 4 bases and J 7 bases, leaving 16 bases between the germline ends. The CDR3 DNA reads as TGTGCCAGCAGCCCAAATGGGAGGGTTCATGAAGCTTTCTTT. This encodes CASSPNGRVHEAFF.

The genes are TRBV7-2 and TRBJ2-1; TRBD1 matches at 9 bases. CDR1 SGHTA and CDR2 FQGNSA come from the germline V gene. The V segment lost 3 bases and the J segment 9 bases; nucleotides outside the gene matches: 9. The CDR3 runs 15 residues. In DNA, the CDR3 is TGTGCCAGCAGCTTCGGAGGGACAGGGCCTTCTGAGCAGTTCTTC. This translates into CASSFGGTGPSEQFF.

V gene TRBV7-2 combines with J gene TRBJ2-6, with D possibly being TRBD1 (6 bases). CDR3 length: 16 residues. V dropped 5 bases and J dropped 4 bases, with 15 bases sitting between them. Germline V lookup: CDR1 SGHTA, CDR2 FQGNSA. The CDR3 is CASSIYRERGANVLTF. The DNA of the CDR3 is TGTGCCAGCAGCATTTACAGGGAGAGAGGGGCCAACGTCCTGACTTTC.

This clone came up once. V gene TRBV5-6 combines with J gene TRBJ2-5, with 10 bases matching TRBD2. Trimming removed 2 bases from V and 3 bases from J; junction bases left unmatched: 7. This CDR3 comprises 16 residues. In germline, CDR1 is SGHDT, CDR2 YYEEEE. CDR3 nucleotide sequence: TGTGCCAGCAGCTTTGGGCTAGCGGGAGTTAAAGAGACCCAGTACTTC. This sequence encodes CASSFGLAGVKETQYF.

The rearrangement links TRBV11-2 to TRBJ2-1; 8 bases are a match to TRBD2. Germline-derived CDR1 and CDR2 are SGHAT and FQNNGV. V lost 6 bases, J lost 8 bases, and 12 bases stayed unmatched. This CDR3 region has 15 residues. Here the CDR3 DNA reads TGTGCCAGCAGAGCCCCCGGGACTAGTCATTATGAGCAGTTCTTC. Its protein product is CASRAPGTSHYEQFF.